This TCR beta chain originates from a study of CD8 T cells in Susac syndrome. Study overall: Intravenous immunoglobulin alone or corticosteroids were being given to patients with Susac syndrome at blood draw, unless they were therapy-naive. Overall study findings and caveats: Only a relatively small number of individuals were included in the TCR sequencing and HLA analysis. Repertoires of Susac syndrome CD4+ T cells lacked clonal expansion.

This CDR3 comprises 13 residues. V shed 2 bases and J shed 5 bases, with 9 bases lying between them. The germline V gene encodes CDR1 MNHNS and CDR2 SASEGT. Random hexamers were used to reverse transcribe the RNA input (about 0.5 to 1 ug). Amplification of TCR beta CDR3 used immunoSEQ multiplex PCR across 54 Vbeta and 13 Jbeta. TCRdb re-called the immunoSEQ multiplex PCR reads through MiXCR, storing one row per CDR3 protein. Of some 190,000 distinct CDR3 sequences in the sample, approximately 94% were seen once. Of note for this clonotype: Its antigen remains unidentified.

The V and J genes are TRBV6-1 and TRBJ1-1; D not resolved. This sequence was found in a human donor with Susac syndrome. The sequenced material came from CD4+ T cells from PBMCs. CDR3 region: CASSENGETEAFF. CDR3 coding DNA: TGTGCCAGCAGTGAAAATGGGGAAACTGAAGCTTTCTTT.